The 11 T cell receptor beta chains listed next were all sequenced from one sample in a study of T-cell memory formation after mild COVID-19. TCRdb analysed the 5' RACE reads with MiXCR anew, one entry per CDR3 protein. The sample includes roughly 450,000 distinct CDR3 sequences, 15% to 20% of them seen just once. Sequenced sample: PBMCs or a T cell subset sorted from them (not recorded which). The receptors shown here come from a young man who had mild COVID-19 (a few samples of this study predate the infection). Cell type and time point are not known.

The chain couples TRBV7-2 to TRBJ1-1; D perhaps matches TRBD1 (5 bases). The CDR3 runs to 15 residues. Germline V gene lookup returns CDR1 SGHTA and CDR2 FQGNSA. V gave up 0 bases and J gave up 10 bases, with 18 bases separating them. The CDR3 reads CASSLAPGTRVLAFF. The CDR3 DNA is TGTGCCAGCAGCTTAGCCCCCGGGACTAGGGTGTTAGCTTTCTTT.

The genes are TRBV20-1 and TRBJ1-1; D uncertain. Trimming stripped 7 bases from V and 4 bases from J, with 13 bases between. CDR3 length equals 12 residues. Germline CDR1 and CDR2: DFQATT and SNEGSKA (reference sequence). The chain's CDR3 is CSGLSGGTEAFF. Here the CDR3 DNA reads TGCAGTGGCCTTTCGGGTGGCACTGAAGCTTTCTTT.

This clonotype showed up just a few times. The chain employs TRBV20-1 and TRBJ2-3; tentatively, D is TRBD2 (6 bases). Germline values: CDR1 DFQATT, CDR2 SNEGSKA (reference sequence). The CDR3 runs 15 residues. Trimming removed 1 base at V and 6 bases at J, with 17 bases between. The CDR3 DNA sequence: TGCAGTGCTAGAGTCCTAGGGACTCCCCCCGATACGCAGTATTTT. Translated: CSARVLGTPPDTQYF.

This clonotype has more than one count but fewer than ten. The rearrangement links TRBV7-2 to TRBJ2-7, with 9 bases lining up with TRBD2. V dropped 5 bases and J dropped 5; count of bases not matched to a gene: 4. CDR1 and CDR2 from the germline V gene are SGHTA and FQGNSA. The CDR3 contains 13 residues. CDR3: CASSPVAGDEQYV. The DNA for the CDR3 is TGTGCCAGCAGCCCCGTAGCGGGGGACGAGCAGTACGTC.

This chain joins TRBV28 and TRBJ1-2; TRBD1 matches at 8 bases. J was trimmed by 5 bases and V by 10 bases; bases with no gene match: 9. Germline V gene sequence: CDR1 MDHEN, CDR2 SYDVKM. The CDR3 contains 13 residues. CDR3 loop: CATLPGTGYGYTF. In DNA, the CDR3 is TGTGCCACCCTACCCGGGACAGGATATGGCTACACCTTC.

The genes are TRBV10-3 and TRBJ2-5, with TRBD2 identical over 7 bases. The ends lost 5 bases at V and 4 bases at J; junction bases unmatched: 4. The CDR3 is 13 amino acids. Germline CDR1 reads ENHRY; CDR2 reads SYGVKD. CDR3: CAISRLAGETQYF. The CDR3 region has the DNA TGTGCCATCAGTCGACTAGCCGGAGAGACCCAGTACTTC.

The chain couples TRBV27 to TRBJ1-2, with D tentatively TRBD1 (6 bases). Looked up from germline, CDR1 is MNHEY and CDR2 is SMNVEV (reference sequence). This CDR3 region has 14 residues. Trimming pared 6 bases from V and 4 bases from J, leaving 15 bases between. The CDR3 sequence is CASRSGQPRYGYTF. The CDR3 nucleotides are TGTGCCAGCAGATCCGGACAGCCTCGCTATGGCTACACCTTC.

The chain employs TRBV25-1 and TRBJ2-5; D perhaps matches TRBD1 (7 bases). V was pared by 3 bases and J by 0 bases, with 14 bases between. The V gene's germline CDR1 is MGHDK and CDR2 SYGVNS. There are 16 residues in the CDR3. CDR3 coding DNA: TGTGCCAGCAGTGATGGAGGGGGCCCGTACCAAGAGACCCAGTACTTC. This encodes CASSDGGGPYQETQYF.

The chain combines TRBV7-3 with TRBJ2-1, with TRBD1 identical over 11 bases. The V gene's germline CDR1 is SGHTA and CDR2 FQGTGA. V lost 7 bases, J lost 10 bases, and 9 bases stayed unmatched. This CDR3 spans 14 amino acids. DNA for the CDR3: TGTGCCAGCAAAGGGACAGGGGGTCTAGGAGAGCAGTTCTTC. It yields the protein CASKGTGGLGEQFF.

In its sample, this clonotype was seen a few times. CDR3 protein: CASSPGQRNSGANVLTF. The CDR3 DNA is TGTGCCAGCAGTCCGGGACAGAGAAACTCTGGGGCCAACGTCCTGACTTTC. This chain links TRBV12-3 or TRBV12-4 with TRBJ2-6, with 7 bases lining up with TRBD1. Unmatched junction bases numbered 7, after V lost 5 bases and J lost 0 bases. The CDR3 runs to 17 residues.

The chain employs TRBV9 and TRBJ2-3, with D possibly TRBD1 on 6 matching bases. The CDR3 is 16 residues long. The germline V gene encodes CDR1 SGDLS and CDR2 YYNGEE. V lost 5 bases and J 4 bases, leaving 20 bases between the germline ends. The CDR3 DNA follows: TGTGCCAGCAGTGCAAGAGGGGGTTTGGTATCAGATACGCAGTATTTT. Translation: CASSARGGLVSDTQYF.